A selection of T cell receptor beta chains follows, all from one sample in a study of OX40 agonist ivuxolimab in advanced cancers. Clones were sequenced by immunoSEQ multiplex PCR, and TCRdb holds only the in-frame ones, with some missing. The sample shows roughly 120,000 clones, approximately 89% of them seen only once. The specimen was CD4+ or CD8+ T cells sorted from blood, collected in a trial of the OX40 agonist ivuxolimab. These receptors were collected from an adult with an advanced solid tumor such as melanoma, head and neck, liver or kidney cancer. Both conserved end residues are part of each CDR3. Fields, in order: clone size, V gene, D gene, J gene, CDR3 DNA, CDR3 protein. The D gene is left open where the match is weak. Not all rows give a size; the values are once, few, many and, for expanded clones, a class.

size: -; V: TRBV6-6; D: -; J: TRBJ2-7; DNA: TGTGCCAGCAGGAAGTTACAGGGAGACGAGCAGTACTTC; CDR3: CASRKLQGDEQYF
size: -; V: TRBV6-1; D: -; J: TRBJ2-7; DNA: TGTGCCAGCAGTCAGAGCCCCGGATCCTACGAGCAGTACTTC; CDR3: CASSQSPGSYEQYF
size: once; V: TRBV5-1; D: TRBD1; J: TRBJ2-7; DNA: TGCGCCAGCAGCTTGGCCGCAGGACAGGGCTACGAGCAGTACTTC; CDR3: CASSLAAGQGYEQYF
size: few; V: TRBV7-8; D: TRBD2; J: TRBJ2-7; DNA: TGTGCCAGCAGCCCCCCGGCGACTGGACTAGCGGGAGACCCCTACGAGCAGTACTTC; CDR3: CASSPPATGLAGDPYEQYF
size: -; V: TRBV6-5; D: -; J: TRBJ1-1; DNA: TGTGCCAGCAGTTCCTTGGGCCGCCAGTCCGCTTTCTTT; CDR3: CASSSLGRQSAFF
size: -; V: TRBV2; D: -; J: TRBJ2-5; DNA: TGTGCCAGCAATGAAGGGGTCAGTCAAGAGACCCAGTACTTC; CDR3: CASNEGVSQETQYF
size: -; V: TRBV28; D: TRBD2; J: TRBJ2-1; DNA: TGTGCCAGCAGGGGACTAGCGGGACCCAATGAGCAGTTCTTC; CDR3: CASRGLAGPNEQFF
size: -; V: TRBV6-1; D: TRBD2; J: TRBJ2-1; DNA: TGTGCCAGCAGTGGACGGATTAGCGGGGGGCTTTACAATGAGCAGTTCTTC; CDR3: CASSGRISGGLYNEQFF
size: -; V: TRBV14; D: -; J: TRBJ2-7; DNA: TGTGCCAGCAGCCAAGCTACCTACGAGCAGTACTTC; CDR3: CASSQATYEQYF
size: -; V: TRBV30; D: -; J: TRBJ1-3; DNA: TGTGCCTGGTCTCCTTTTGGGGGAACCACCATATATTTT; CDR3: CAWSPFGGTTIYF
size: -; V: TRBV19; D: -; J: TRBJ1-1; DNA: TGTGCCAGTAACCTCCGGGGGGGCAGCCTGAACACTGAAGCTTTCTTT; CDR3: CASNLRGGSLNTEAFF
size: -; V: TRBV18; D: -; J: TRBJ1-1; DNA: TGTGCCAGCTCACCGACGGACAGAACTGAAGCTTTCTTT; CDR3: CASSPTDRTEAFF
size: -; V: TRBV15; D: -; J: TRBJ1-1; DNA: TGTGCCACCAGCAGGGAATCAGGGGCGAACACTGAAGCTTTCTTT; CDR3: CATSRESGANTEAFF
size: once; V: TRBV6-5; D: -; J: TRBJ1-5; DNA: TGTGCCAGCAGTGAAACAGGACTCCAGCCCCAGCATTTT; CDR3: CASSETGLQPQHF
size: -; V: TRBV10-1; D: -; J: TRBJ1-5; DNA: TGCGCCAGCAGTTCCACCCTACGACCCAGCAATCAGCCCCAGCATTTT; CDR3: CASSSTLRPSNQPQHF
size: few; V: TRBV4-1; D: -; J: TRBJ1-6; DNA: TGCGCCAGCAGCCAAGAGTTTAGTAATTCACCCCTCCACTTT; CDR3: CASSQEFSNSPLHF
size: -; V: TRBV11-2; D: -; J: TRBJ2-3; DNA: TGTGCCAGCAGCTCGTGGACCCTCTCAGATACGCAGTATTTT; CDR3: CASSSWTLSDTQYF
size: -; V: TRBV19; D: TRBD1; J: TRBJ2-2; DNA: TGTGCCAGTAGTGAGGGGACAGGGCTAACCGGGGAGCTGTTTTTT; CDR3: CASSEGTGLTGELFF
size: -; V: TRBV9; D: TRBD2; J: TRBJ2-2; DNA: TGTGCCAGCAGCGCGGGGGGGACTATCACCGGGGAGCTGTTTTTT; CDR3: CASSAGGTITGELFF
size: -; V: TRBV20-1; D: -; J: TRBJ2-3; DNA: TGCAGTGGGGAACTAGGCGATACGCAGTATTTT; CDR3: CSGELGDTQYF
size: -; V: TRBV5-1; D: TRBD2; J: TRBJ2-1; DNA: TGCGCCAGCAGCTCAGGGACTAATCGGTATGAGCAGTTCTTC; CDR3: CASSSGTNRYEQFF
size: -; V: TRBV5-6; D: -; J: TRBJ1-5; DNA: TGTGCCAGCAGCTTAGAGGGAGATGGCCCCCAGCATTTT; CDR3: CASSLEGDGPQHF
size: -; V: TRBV2; D: -; J: TRBJ1-1; DNA: TGTGCCAGCATCGAACAGGGAGCAATCACTGAAGCTTTCTTT; CDR3: CASIEQGAITEAFF
size: -; V: TRBV9; D: TRBD2; J: TRBJ2-3; DNA: TGTGCCAGCAGCGTTTTAGCGGGGGCGGGAGATACGCAGTATTTT; CDR3: CASSVLAGAGDTQYF
size: -; V: TRBV5-6; D: -; J: TRBJ2-3; DNA: TGTGCCAGCAGCTGGGATACTAGCACAGATACGCAGTATTTT; CDR3: CASSWDTSTDTQYF
size: -; V: TRBV5-6; D: -; J: TRBJ2-2; DNA: TGTGCCAGCAGCTTGCTTCAGGGGCGCTCTTCATCCGGGGAGCTGTTTTTT; CDR3: CASSLLQGRSSSGELFF
size: -; V: TRBV30; D: -; J: TRBJ1-1; DNA: TGTGCCTGGAGTCGCCCAGACAGGAGGAACACTGAAGCTTTCTTT; CDR3: CAWSRPDRRNTEAFF
size: -; V: TRBV2; D: -; J: TRBJ1-2; DNA: TGTGCCAGCAGTGTTGACAGATTAAACTATGGCTACACCTTC; CDR3: CASSVDRLNYGYTF
size: -; V: TRBV19; D: -; J: TRBJ2-4; DNA: TGTGCCAGTGCAGACGGGGGCGGTACCAAAAACATTCAGTACTTC; CDR3: CASADGGGTKNIQYF
size: -; V: TRBV7-9; D: -; J: TRBJ1-5; DNA: TGTGCCAGCAGCTTAGTTCCAGGGACTTTTAGCAATCAGCCCCAGCATTTT; CDR3: CASSLVPGTFSNQPQHF
size: -; V: TRBV7-2; D: -; J: TRBJ2-7; DNA: TGTGCCAGCAGCTCGGCCCCCCTCTCCTACGAGCAGTACTTC; CDR3: CASSSAPLSYEQYF
size: -; V: TRBV6-1; D: -; J: TRBJ2-7; DNA: TGTGCCAGCAGTGAAGCGCTTCTGAAGGACTCCTACGAGCAGTACTTC; CDR3: CASSEALLKDSYEQYF
size: -; V: TRBV4-1; D: TRBD1; J: TRBJ1-4; DNA: TGCGCCAGCAGCCGACGCCAGGGGGGGGATAATGAAAAACTGTTTTTT; CDR3: CASSRRQGGDNEKLFF